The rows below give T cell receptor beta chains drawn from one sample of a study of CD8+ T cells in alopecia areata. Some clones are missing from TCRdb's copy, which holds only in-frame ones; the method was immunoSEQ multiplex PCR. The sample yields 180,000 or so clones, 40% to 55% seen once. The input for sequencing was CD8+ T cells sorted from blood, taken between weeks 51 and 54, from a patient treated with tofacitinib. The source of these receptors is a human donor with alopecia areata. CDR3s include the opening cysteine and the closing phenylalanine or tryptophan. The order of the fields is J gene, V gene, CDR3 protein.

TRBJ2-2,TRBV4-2,CASSQPYDRPNTGELFF
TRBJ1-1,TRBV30,CAWSEGLNTEAFF
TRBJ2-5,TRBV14,CASSQDGRQETQYF
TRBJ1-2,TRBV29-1,CSVEDRSNYGYTF
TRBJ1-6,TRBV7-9,CASSDGQYNSPLHF
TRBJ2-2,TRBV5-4,CASSLKGTNTGELFF
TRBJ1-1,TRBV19,CASSTFRTANTEAFF
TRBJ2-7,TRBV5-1,CASSLKQGTSYEQYF
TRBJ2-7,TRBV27,CASSFQGTSYEQYF
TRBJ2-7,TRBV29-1,CSVEVGTGHGYEQYF
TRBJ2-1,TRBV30,CAWSLDRSSYNEQFF
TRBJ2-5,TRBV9,CASSSRQGAGETQYF
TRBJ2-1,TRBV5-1,CASSLGRGTDEQFF
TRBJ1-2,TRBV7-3,CASSPRGDPGYGYTF
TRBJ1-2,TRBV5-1,CASSQKDQGDYGYTF
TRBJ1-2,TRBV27,CASSPPGRIYGYTF
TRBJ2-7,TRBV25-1,CASSAQEGQRKYEQYF
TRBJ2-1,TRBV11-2,CASSLVQQPNNEQFF
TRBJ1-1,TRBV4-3,CASSQVGGAGRTEAFF
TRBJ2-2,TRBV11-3,CASSLSRDTGELFF
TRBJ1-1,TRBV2,CASRLQGANTEAFF
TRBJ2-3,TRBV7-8,CASGSVGEGGTDTQYF
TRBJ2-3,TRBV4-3,CASSQDNQNTQYF
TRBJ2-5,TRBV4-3,CASSQVLGGQETQYF
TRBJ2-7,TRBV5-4,CASSLGTYEQYF
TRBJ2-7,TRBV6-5,CASSYFSGTGSYEQYF
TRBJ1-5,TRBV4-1,CASSPRAAGTQPQHF
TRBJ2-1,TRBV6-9,CASRDRAVGEQFF
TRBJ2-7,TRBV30,CAWSSGRKVGEQYF
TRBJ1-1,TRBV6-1,CASSVWAESTEAFF
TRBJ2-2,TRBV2,CASSETGELFF
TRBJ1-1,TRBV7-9,CASSQTGNTEAFF
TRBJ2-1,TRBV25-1,CASSSGKFKQFF
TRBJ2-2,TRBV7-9,CATLRGRKTGELFF
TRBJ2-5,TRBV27,CASSIAGWETQYF
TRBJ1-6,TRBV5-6,CASSLGTGDSPLHF
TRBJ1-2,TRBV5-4,CASSLRPQGAGGYTF
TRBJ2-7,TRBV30,CASGLDYEQYF
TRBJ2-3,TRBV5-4,CASSGGQGRTDTQYF
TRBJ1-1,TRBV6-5,CASSYSIQAENTEAFF
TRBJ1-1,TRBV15,CATSRGTGGYTEAFF